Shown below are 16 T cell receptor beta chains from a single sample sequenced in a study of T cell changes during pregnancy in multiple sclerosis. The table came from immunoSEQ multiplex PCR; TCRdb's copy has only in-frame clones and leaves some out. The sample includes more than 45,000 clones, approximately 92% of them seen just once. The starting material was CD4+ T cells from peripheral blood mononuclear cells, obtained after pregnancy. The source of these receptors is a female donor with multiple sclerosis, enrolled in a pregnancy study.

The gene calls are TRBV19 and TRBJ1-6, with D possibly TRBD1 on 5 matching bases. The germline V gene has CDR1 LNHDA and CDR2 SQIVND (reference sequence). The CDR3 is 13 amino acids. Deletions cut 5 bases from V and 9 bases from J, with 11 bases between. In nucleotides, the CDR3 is TGTGCCAGTAGTCCTCGACAGCCTTCACCCCTCCACTTT. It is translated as CASSPRQPSPLHF.

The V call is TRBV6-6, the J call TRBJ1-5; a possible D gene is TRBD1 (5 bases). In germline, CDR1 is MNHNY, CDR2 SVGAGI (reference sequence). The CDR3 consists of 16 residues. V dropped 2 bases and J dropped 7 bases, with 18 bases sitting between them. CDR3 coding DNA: TGTGCCAGCAGTTACCGACCCAGGGAGGGGAGCCAGCCCCAGCATTTT. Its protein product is CASSYRPREGSQPQHF.

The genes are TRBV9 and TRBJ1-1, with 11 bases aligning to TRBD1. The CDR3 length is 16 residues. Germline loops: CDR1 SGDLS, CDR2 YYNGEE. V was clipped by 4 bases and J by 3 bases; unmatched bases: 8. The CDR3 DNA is TGTGCCAGCAGCCCCGGGACAGGGGGACCCGACACTGAAGCTTTCTTT. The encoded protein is CASSPGTGGPDTEAFF. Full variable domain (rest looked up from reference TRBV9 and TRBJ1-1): DSGVTQTPKHLITATGQRVTLRCSPRSGDLSVYWYQQSLDQGLQFLIQYYNGEERAKGNILERFSAQQFPDLHSELNLSSLELGDSALYFCASSPGTGGPDTEAFFGQGTRLTVV.

CDR3 coding DNA: TGTGCCAGCAGCTCGTGGACTAGCGGGAGGGCGGCCGAGCAGTACTTC. Its translation is CASSSWTSGRAAEQYF. This sequence joins TRBV5-4 and TRBJ2-7; 15 positions agree with TRBD2. Germline-derived CDR1 and CDR2 are SGHNT and YYREEE (reference sequence). Trimming removed 3 bases from V and 6 bases from J; junction bases left unmatched: 7. CDR3 size: 16 residues.

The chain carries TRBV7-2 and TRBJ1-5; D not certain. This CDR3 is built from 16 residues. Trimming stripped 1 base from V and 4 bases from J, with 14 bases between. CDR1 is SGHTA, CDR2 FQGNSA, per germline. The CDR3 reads CASSLVGGSGNQPQHF. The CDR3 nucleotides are TGTGCCAGCAGCTTAGTCGGAGGTTCTGGGAATCAGCCCCAGCATTTT.

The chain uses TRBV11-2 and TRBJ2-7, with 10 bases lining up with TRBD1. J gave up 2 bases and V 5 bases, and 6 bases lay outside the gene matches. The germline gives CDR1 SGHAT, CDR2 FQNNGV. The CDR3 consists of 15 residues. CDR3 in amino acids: CASSVDRGATYEQYF. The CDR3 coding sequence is TGTGCCAGCAGCGTGGACAGGGGGGCTACCTACGAGCAGTACTTC.

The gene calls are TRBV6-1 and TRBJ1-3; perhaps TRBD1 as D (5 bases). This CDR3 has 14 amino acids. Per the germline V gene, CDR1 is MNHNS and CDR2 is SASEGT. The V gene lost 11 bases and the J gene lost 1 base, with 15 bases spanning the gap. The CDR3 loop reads CACTKGSSGNTIYF. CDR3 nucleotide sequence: TGTGCCTGCACGAAGGGGTCTTCTGGAAACACCATATATTTT.

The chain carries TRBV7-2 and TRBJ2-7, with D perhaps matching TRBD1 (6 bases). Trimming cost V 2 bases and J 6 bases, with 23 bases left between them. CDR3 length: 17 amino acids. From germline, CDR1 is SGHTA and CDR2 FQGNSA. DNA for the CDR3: TGTGCCAGCAGCTTAAGAAATACAGGACAGAAATCGGGCGAGCAGTACTTC. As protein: CASSLRNTGQKSGEQYF.

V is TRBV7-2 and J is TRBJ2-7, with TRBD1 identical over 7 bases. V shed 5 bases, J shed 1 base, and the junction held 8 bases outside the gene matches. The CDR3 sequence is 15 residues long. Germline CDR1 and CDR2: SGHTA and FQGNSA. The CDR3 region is CASSQGGGLSYEQYF. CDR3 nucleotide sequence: TGTGCCAGCAGCCAAGGGGGCGGGCTATCCTACGAGCAGTACTTC.

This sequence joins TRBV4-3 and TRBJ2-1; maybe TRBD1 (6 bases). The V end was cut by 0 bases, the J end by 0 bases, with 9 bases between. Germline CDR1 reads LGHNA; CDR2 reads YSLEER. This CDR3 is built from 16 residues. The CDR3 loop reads CASSQEPTGSYNEQFF. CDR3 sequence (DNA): TGCGCCAGCAGCCAAGAGCCGACAGGCTCCTACAATGAGCAGTTCTTC.

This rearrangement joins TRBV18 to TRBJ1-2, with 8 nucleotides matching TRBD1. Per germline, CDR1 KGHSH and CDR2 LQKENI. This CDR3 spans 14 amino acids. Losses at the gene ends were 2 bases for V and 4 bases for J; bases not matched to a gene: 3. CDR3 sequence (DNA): TGTGCCAGCTCACCAGGACAGGGTCTCTATGGCTACACCTTC. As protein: CASSPGQGLYGYTF.

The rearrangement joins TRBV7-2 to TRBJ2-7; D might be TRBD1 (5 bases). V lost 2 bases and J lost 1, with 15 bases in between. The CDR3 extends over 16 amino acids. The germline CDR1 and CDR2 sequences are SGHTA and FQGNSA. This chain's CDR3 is CASSLLSGIRSYEQYF. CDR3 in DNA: TGTGCCAGCAGCTTACTCTCAGGGATTAGATCCTACGAGCAGTACTTC.

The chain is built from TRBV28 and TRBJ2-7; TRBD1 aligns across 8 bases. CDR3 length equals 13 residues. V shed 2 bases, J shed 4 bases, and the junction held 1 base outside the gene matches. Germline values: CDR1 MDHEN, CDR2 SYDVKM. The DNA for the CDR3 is TGTGCCAGCAGTTTACAGGGGGCATACGAGCAGTACTTC. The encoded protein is CASSLQGAYEQYF.

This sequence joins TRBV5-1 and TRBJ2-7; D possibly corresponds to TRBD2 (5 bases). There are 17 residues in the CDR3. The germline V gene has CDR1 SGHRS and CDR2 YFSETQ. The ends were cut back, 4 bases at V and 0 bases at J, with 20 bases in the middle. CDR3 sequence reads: CASSHPGSSGSSYEQYF. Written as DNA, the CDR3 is TGCGCCAGCAGCCACCCGGGGTCAAGCGGTAGCTCCTACGAGCAGTACTTC.

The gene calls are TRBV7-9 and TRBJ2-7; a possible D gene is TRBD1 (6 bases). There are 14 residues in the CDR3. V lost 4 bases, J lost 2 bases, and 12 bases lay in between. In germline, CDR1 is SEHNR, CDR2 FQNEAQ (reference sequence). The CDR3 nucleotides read TGTGCCAGCAGCTCGGCAACAGGGACCTACGAGCAGTACTTC. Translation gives CASSSATGTYEQYF.

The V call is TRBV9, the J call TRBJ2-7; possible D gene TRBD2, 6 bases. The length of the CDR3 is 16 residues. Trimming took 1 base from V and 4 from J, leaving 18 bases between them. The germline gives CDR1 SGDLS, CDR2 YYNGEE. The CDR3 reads CASSVSPWVSGYEQYF. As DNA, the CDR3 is TGTGCCAGCAGCGTATCCCCATGGGTGAGCGGGTACGAGCAGTACTTC.